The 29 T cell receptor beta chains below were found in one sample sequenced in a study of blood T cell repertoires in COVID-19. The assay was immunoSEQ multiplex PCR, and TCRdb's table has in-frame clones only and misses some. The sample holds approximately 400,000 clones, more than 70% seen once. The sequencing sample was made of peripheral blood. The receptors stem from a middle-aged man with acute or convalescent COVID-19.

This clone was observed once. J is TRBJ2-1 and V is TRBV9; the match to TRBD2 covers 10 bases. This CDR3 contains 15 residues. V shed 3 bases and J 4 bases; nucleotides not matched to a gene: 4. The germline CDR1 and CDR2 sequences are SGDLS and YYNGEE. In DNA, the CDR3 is TGTGCCAGCAGCGGGAGGACTAGCGGTTACAATGAGCAGTTCTTC. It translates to CASSGRTSGYNEQFF.

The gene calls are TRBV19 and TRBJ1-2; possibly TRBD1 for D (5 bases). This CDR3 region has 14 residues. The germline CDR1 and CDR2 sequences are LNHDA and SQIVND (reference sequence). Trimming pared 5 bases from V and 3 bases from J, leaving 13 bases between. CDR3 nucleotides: TGTGCCAGTAGTTCCCGCGGGACCTACTATGGCTACACCTTC. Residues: CASSSRGTYYGYTF.

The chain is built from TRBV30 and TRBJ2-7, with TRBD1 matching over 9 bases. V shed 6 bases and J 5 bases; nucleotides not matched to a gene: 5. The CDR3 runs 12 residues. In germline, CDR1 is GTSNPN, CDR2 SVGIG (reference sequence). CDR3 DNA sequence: TGTGCCTGTGGGACAGGGCGCCACGAGCAGTACTTC. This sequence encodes CACGTGRHEQYF.

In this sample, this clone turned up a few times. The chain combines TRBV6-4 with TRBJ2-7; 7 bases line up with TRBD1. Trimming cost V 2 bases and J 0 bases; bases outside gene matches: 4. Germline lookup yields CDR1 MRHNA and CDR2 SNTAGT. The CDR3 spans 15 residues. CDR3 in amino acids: CASSDRGTVSYEQYF. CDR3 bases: TGTGCCAGCAGTGACAGGGGGACAGTCTCCTACGAGCAGTACTTC.

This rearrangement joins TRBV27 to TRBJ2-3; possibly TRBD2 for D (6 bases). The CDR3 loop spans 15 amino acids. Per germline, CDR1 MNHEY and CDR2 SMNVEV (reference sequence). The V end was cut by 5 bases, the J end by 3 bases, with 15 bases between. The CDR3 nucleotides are TGTGCCAGCAGTCCTCCGGGACTCCCTACAGATACGCAGTATTTT. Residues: CASSPPGLPTDTQYF.

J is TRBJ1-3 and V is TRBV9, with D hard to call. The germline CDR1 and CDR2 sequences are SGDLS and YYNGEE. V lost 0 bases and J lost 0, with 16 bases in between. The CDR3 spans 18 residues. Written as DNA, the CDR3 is TGTGCCAGCAGCGTAGCGCCAGGTGATTTACTCTCTGGAAACACCATATATTTT. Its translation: CASSVAPGDLLSGNTIYF.

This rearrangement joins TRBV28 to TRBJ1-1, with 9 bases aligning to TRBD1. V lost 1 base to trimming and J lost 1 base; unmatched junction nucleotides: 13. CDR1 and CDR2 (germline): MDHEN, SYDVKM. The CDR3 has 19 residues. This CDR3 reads CASSLYGTGRAGANTEAFF. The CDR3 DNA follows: TGTGCCAGCAGTTTATACGGGACAGGGCGAGCTGGAGCGAACACTGAAGCTTTCTTT.

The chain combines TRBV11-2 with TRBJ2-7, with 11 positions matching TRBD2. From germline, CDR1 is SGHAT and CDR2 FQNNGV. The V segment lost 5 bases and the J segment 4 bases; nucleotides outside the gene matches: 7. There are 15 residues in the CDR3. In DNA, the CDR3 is TGTGCCAGCAGCACGCCGGGACTAGCGGCTTACGAGCAGTACTTC. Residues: CASSTPGLAAYEQYF. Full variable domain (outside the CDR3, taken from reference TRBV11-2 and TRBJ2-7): EAGVAQSPRYKIIEKRQSVAFWCNPISGHATLYWYQQILGQGPKLLIQFQNNGVVDDSQLPKDRFSAERLKGVDSTLKIQPAKLEDSAVYLCASSTPGLAAYEQYFGPGTRLTVT.

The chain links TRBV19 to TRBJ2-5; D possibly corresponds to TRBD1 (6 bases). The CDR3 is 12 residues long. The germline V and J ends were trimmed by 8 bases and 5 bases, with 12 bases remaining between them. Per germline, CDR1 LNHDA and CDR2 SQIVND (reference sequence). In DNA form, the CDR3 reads TGTGCCAGTCCCAGGGGATGGGAGACCCAGTACTTC. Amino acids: CASPRGWETQYF.

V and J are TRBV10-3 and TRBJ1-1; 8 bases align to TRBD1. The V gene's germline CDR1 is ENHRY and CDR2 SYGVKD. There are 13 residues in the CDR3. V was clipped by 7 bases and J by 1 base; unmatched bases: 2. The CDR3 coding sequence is TGTGCCATCATCGGGACAGGGAACACTGAAGCTTTCTTT. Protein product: CAIIGTGNTEAFF.

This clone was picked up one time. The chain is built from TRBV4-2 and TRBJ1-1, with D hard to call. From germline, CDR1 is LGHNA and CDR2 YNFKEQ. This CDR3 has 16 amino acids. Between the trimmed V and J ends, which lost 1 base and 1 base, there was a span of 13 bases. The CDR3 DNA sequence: TGTGCCAGCAGCCAAGTAGGAGGACCGAAGAACACTGAAGCTTTCTTT. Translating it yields CASSQVGGPKNTEAFF.

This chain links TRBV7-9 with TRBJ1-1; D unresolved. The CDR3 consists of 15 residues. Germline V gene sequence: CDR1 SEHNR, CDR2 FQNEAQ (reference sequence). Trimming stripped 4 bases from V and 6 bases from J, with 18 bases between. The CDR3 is CASSSRGVAAPEAFF. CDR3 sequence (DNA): TGTGCCAGCAGCTCGAGAGGTGTGGCGGCGCCTGAAGCTTTCTTT.

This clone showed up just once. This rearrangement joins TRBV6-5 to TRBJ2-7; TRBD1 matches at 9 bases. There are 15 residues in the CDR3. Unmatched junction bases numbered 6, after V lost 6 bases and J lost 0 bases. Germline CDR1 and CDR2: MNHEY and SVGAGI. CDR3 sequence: CASSHGQGSSYEQYF. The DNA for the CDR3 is TGTGCCAGCAGCCACGGACAGGGGAGCTCCTACGAGCAGTACTTC.

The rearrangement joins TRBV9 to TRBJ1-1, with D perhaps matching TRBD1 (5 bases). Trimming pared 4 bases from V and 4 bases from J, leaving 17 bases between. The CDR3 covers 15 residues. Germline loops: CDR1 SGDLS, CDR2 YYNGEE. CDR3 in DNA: TGTGCCAGCAGCCTCAGACTGACAGTGATCACTGAAGCTTTCTTT. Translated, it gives CASSLRLTVITEAFF.

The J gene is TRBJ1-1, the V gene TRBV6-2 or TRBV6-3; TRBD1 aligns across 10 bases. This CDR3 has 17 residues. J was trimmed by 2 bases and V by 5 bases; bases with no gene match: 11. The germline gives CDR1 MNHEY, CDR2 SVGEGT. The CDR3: CASSLVGQGTFNTEAFF. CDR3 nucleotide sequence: TGTGCCAGCAGTCTTGTGGGACAGGGGACTTTTAACACTGAAGCTTTCTTT.

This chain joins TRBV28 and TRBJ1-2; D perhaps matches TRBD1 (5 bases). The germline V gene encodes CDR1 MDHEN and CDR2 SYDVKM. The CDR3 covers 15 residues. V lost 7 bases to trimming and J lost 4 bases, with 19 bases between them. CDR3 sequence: CASNPTGLVGYGYTF. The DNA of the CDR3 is TGTGCCAGCAACCCTACAGGTCTGGTTGGCTATGGCTACACCTTC.

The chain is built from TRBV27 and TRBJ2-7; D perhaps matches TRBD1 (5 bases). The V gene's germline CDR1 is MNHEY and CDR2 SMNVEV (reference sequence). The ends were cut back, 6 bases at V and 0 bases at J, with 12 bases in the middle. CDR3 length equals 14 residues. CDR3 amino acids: CASRNLGASYEQYF. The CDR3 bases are TGTGCCAGCAGAAATCTAGGGGCCTCCTACGAGCAGTACTTC.

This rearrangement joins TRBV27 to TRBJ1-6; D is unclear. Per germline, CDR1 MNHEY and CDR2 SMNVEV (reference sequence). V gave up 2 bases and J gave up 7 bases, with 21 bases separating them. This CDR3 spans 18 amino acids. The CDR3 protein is CASSLGRLASTPNSPLHF. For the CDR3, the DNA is TGTGCCAGCAGTTTAGGGAGGCTGGCCTCGACCCCCAATTCACCCCTCCACTTT.

The CDR3 bases are TGTGCCAGAGGGGGAATGGACACTGAAGCTTTCTTT. It codes for CARGGMDTEAFF. V and J are TRBV6-5 and TRBJ1-1, with D perhaps matching TRBD1 (6 bases). CDR1 is MNHEY and CDR2 is SVGAGI in the germline V gene. The CDR3 totals 12 residues. V was clipped by 9 bases and J by 3 bases, with 11 bases between them.

This CDR3 is CASSRGKNTEAFF. The CDR3 coding sequence is TGTGCCAGCAGTAGGGGCAAGAACACTGAAGCTTTCTTT. The rearrangement links TRBV6-5 to TRBJ1-1, with a possible D match to TRBD1 (5 bases). Germline V gene sequence: CDR1 MNHEY, CDR2 SVGAGI. V lost 5 bases and J lost 1, with 8 bases in between. The CDR3 sequence is 13 residues long.

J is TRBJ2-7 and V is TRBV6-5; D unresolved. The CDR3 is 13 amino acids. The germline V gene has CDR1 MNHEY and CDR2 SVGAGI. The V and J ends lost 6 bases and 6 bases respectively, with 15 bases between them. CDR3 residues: CASSSPVVGEQYF. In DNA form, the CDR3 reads TGTGCCAGCAGCTCACCCGTAGTCGGCGAGCAGTACTTC.

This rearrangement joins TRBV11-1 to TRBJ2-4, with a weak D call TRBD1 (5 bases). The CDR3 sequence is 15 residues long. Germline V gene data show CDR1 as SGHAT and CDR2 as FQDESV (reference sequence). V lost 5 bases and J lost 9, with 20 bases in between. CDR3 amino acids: CASSPYRREGSIQYF. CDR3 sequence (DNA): TGTGCCAGCAGCCCGTATCGCAGGGAAGGGTCCATTCAGTACTTC.

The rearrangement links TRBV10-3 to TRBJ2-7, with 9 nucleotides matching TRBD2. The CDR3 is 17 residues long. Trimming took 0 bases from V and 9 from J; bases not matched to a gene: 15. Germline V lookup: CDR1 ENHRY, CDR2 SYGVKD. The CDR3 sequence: CAISESLGGRAFGRQYF. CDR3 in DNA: TGTGCCATCAGTGAGTCGCTCGGCGGGAGGGCCTTCGGGAGGCAGTACTTC.

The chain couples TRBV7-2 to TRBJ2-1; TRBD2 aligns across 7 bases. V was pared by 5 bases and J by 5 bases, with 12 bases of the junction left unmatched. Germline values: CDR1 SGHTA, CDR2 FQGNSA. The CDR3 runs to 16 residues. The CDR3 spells CASSPAASGLDNEQFF. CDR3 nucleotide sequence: TGTGCCAGCAGCCCCGCGGCTAGCGGACTCGACAATGAGCAGTTCTTC.

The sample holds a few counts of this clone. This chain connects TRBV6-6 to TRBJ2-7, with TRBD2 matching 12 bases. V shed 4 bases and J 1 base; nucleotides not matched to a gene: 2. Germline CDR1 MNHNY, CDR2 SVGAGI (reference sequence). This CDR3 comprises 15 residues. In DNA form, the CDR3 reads TGTGCCAGCAGTTGGACTAGCGGGGAGTCCTACGAGCAGTACTTC. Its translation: CASSWTSGESYEQYF.

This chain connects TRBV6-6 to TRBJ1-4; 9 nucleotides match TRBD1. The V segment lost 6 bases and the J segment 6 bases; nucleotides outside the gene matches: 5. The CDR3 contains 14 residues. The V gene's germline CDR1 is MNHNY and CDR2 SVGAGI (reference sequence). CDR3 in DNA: TGTGCCAGCAGGTGGACAGGGGCAGATGAAAAACTGTTTTTT. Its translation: CASRWTGADEKLFF.

The CDR3 region has the DNA TGTGCCAGCAGTCCATCGGGGGGACACTATGGCTACACCTTC. Protein: CASSPSGGHYGYTF. The V and J genes are TRBV6-5 and TRBJ1-2; tentatively, D is TRBD1 (5 bases). Germline CDR1 reads MNHEY; CDR2 reads SVGAGI. Trimming removed 5 bases from V and 3 bases from J, with 13 bases in between. The CDR3 runs 14 residues.

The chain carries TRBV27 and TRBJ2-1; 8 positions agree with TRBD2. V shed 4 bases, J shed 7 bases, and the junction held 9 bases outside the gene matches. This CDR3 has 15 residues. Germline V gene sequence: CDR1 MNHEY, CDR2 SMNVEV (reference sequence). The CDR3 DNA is TGTGCCAGCAGTTCCCTCCCAGCGGGAGCAAATGAGCAGTTCTTC. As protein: CASSSLPAGANEQFF.

DNA for the CDR3: TGCAGCGTTGAGATTTTAGGGGACAGAGAAACCGGGGAGCTGTTTTTT. Its translation is CSVEILGDRETGELFF. The genes are TRBV29-1 and TRBJ2-2; TRBD1 aligns across 7 bases. CDR3 length: 16 residues. Germline V gene data show CDR1 as SQVTM and CDR2 as ANQGSEA. The ends lost 3 bases at V and 5 bases at J; junction bases unmatched: 12.